These 18 T cell receptor beta chains share one sample of origin, sequenced in a study of T cell changes during pregnancy in multiple sclerosis. The repertoire was sequenced with immunoSEQ multiplex PCR; TCRdb's copy has only in-frame clones and lacks some. The table lists some 60,000 clones, roughly 93% of them singletons. The source was peripheral blood, collected in the second trimester of pregnancy. These receptors originate from a female donor with multiple sclerosis, enrolled in a pregnancy study.

The chain recombines TRBV15 with TRBJ1-6; TRBD1 agrees at 8 bases. Germline CDR1 reads LNHNV; CDR2 reads YYDKDF (reference sequence). With V trimmed by 5 bases and J by 10 bases, 10 bases remained unmatched. The CDR3 has 15 residues. The CDR3 loop reads CATSGSTGGSSPLHF. The CDR3 coding sequence is TGTGCCACCAGCGGATCCACAGGGGGGAGCTCACCCCTCCACTTT.

CDR3 nucleotide sequence: TGTGCCAGCAGCCCGCTGCGCGCTTTCTTT. Its protein is CASSPLRAFF. The chain recombines TRBV7-9 with TRBJ1-1, with D hard to call. V was pared by 5 bases and J by 11 bases, with 9 bases between. CDR1 SEHNR and CDR2 FQNEAQ come from the germline V gene (reference sequence). The CDR3 spans 10 residues.

J is TRBJ2-1 and V is TRBV29-1; 15 nucleotides agree with TRBD2. J was trimmed by 2 bases and V by 7 bases; bases with no gene match: 9. The CDR3 has 17 residues. Germline V gives CDR1 SQVTM, CDR2 ANQGSEA. The DNA of the CDR3 is TGCAGCGCCCTGGGACTAGCGGGGGGCTTAGCCTACAATGAGCAGTTCTTC. Its translation is CSALGLAGGLAYNEQFF.

The chain employs TRBV7-9 and TRBJ1-1; no definite D call. CDR1 SEHNR and CDR2 FQNEAQ come from the germline V gene (reference sequence). The CDR3 has 13 amino acids. Trimming pared 9 bases from V and 0 bases from J, leaving 11 bases between. CDR3 DNA: TGTGCCAGTAGGCCCGACTTGAACACTGAAGCTTTCTTT. Residues: CASRPDLNTEAFF.

The chain combines TRBV19 with TRBJ1-5, with D unclear. V was pared by 10 bases and J by 15 bases, with 22 bases between. The CDR3 contains 12 residues. Germline V gene sequence: CDR1 LNHDA, CDR2 SQIVND (reference sequence). Here the CDR3 reads CATTRALRPLHF. The CDR3, as DNA: TGTGCCACCACCCGCGCCCTCCGTCCTTTGCATTTT.

This sequence joins TRBV7-9 and TRBJ1-4, with D maybe TRBD1 (5 bases). Trimming cost V 5 bases and J 8 bases, with 12 bases left between them. The germline V gene has CDR1 SEHNR and CDR2 FQNEAQ (reference sequence). The length of the CDR3 is 13 residues. The CDR3 sequence: CASSHTGEEKLFF. CDR3 in DNA: TGTGCCAGCAGCCATACGGGGGAAGAAAAACTGTTTTTT.

The CDR3 here is CASSQDFRLAGGINEQFF. The CDR3 DNA is TGCGCCAGCAGCCAAGATTTTAGGCTAGCGGGGGGGATCAATGAGCAGTTCTTC. This chain links TRBV4-3 with TRBJ2-1, with TRBD2 matching 12 bases. The CDR3 runs to 18 residues. J was trimmed by 6 bases and V by 0 bases; bases with no gene match: 9. The germline V gene has CDR1 LGHNA and CDR2 YSLEER.

The V and J genes are TRBV5-1 and TRBJ1-1, with unresolved D. Germline CDR1 is SGHRS and CDR2 is YFSETQ. The CDR3 is 14 residues long. V dropped 3 bases and J dropped 7 bases, with 16 bases sitting between them. CDR3 protein: CASSWGDGKGEAFF. In DNA form, the CDR3 reads TGCGCCAGCAGCTGGGGTGACGGGAAAGGTGAAGCTTTCTTT.

The V and J genes are TRBV19 and TRBJ1-2, with a possible D match to TRBD1 (5 bases). CDR3 length: 16 amino acids. Germline V gives CDR1 LNHDA, CDR2 SQIVND (reference sequence). Between the trimmed V and J ends, which lost 6 bases and 2 bases, there was a span of 19 bases. The CDR3 nucleotides are TGTGCCAGTAGCCGGACACCTCCTTTCCGCAACTATGGCTACACCTTC. Its protein is CASSRTPPFRNYGYTF. The whole variable domain, remainder taken from reference TRBV19 and TRBJ1-2, is DGGITQSPKYLFRKEGQNVTLSCEQNLNHDAMYWYRQDPGQGLRLIYYSQIVNDFQKGDIAEGYSVSREKKESFPLTVTSAQKNPTAFYLCASSRTPPFRNYGYTFGSGTRLTVV.

The chain uses TRBV4-1 and TRBJ1-5; 7 positions match TRBD1. V dropped 4 bases and J dropped 4; count of bases not matched to a gene: 7. The CDR3 spans 15 residues. CDR1 and CDR2 from the germline V gene are MGHRA and YSYEKL. This CDR3 reads CASSLFGTENQPQHF. CDR3 DNA sequence: TGCGCCAGCAGCCTTTTCGGGACAGAGAATCAGCCCCAGCATTTT.

The chain carries TRBV19 and TRBJ2-1; D might be TRBD1 (6 bases). The germline V and J ends were trimmed by 8 bases and 9 bases, with 20 bases remaining between them. This CDR3 is built from 14 residues. The germline V gene encodes CDR1 LNHDA and CDR2 SQIVND (reference sequence). CDR3 sequence (DNA): TGTGCCAGTGTTTACAGGGCCGGTGTAGGTGAGCAGTTCTTC. Protein sequence: CASVYRAGVGEQFF.

This clone was observed a single time. The chain combines TRBV6-1 with TRBJ1-1; D possibly corresponds to TRBD1 (5 bases). Trimming stripped 2 bases from V and 4 bases from J, with 14 bases between. This CDR3 has 15 amino acids. The germline gives CDR1 MNHNS, CDR2 SASEGT. CDR3 DNA sequence: TGTGCCAGCAGTGAATTCGGGGGTGTGGGCACTGAAGCTTTCTTT. This sequence encodes CASSEFGGVGTEAFF.

This chain joins TRBV5-5 and TRBJ1-5, with D unresolved. Trimming took off 1 base at V and 5 bases at J, with 13 bases between the two ends. The CDR3 is made up of 15 amino acids. Per the germline V gene, CDR1 is SGHKS and CDR2 is YYEKEE (reference sequence). CDR3 sequence: CASSLLGTEHQPQHF. CDR3 in DNA: TGTGCCAGCAGCTTGTTAGGCACAGAGCATCAGCCCCAGCATTTT.

This chain uses TRBV19 with TRBJ2-1; D possibly corresponds to TRBD2 (5 bases). The V end lost 6 bases, the J end lost 0 bases, and 18 bases lay between the germline ends. The CDR3 is 17 residues long. CDR1 and CDR2 from the germline V gene are LNHDA and SQIVND (reference sequence). The CDR3 DNA sequence: TGTGCCAGTAGCTGGGTGATGGCAGGAGGCTCCTACAATGAGCAGTTCTTC. It encodes CASSWVMAGGSYNEQFF.

The chain couples TRBV18 to TRBJ1-1, with 9 bases aligning to TRBD1. Unmatched junction bases numbered 7, after V lost 6 bases and J lost 2 bases. The germline CDR1 and CDR2 sequences are KGHSH and LQKENI. The CDR3 loop spans 15 amino acids. Here the CDR3 reads CASSPDRGSNTEAFF. CDR3 nucleotide sequence: TGTGCCAGCTCTCCCGACAGGGGGTCAAACACTGAAGCTTTCTTT.

V usage is TRBV7-3 and J usage is TRBJ1-1; D not certain. V was trimmed by 2 bases and J by 1 base, leaving 5 bases between them. In germline, CDR1 is SGHTA, CDR2 FQGTGA. There are 13 residues in the CDR3. The CDR3 DNA is TGTGCCAGCAGCTTACGAGCGAACACTGAAGCTTTCTTT. It encodes CASSLRANTEAFF.

The chain recombines TRBV9 with TRBJ2-2, with a tentative D call TRBD1 (5 bases). Germline lookup yields CDR1 SGDLS and CDR2 YYNGEE. The germline V and J ends were trimmed by 0 bases and 6 bases, with 12 bases remaining between them. This CDR3 spans 15 amino acids. CDR3: CASSVAGNGAGELFF. The CDR3 nucleotides read TGTGCCAGCAGCGTAGCAGGGAACGGTGCCGGGGAGCTGTTTTTT.

Ten or more counts support this clone. The genes are TRBV4-2 and TRBJ2-7; a weak D match, TRBD1 (5 bases). Between the trimmed V and J ends, which lost 4 bases and 2 bases, there was a span of 12 bases. This CDR3 contains 14 residues. Germline values: CDR1 LGHNA, CDR2 YNFKEQ. This chain's CDR3 is CASSPLGVTYEQYF. Written as DNA, the CDR3 is TGTGCCAGCAGCCCTCTAGGGGTGACCTACGAGCAGTACTTC.